This TCR beta chain was recovered during a study of CD8 T cells in ankylosing spondylitis. This clonotype was observed at least ten times. As yet, its antigen is unknown. Whole-study findings and limits: Reportedly, disease-linked clones are significantly enriched in ankylosing spondylitis patients' matched synovial fluid. Previously reported in reactive arthritis synovial fluid and blood were some of the motif variants. What seemed typical of ankylosing spondylitis blood was a TCR beta motif built from several highly homologous variants.

It was by quantitative 5'-RACE with molecular barcodes that TCR beta libraries were made. TCRdb ran MiXCR on the 5' RACE reads and lists one entry per CDR3 protein. Among some 220,000 distinct CDR3 sequences, 8% to 10% were seen once, and the ten largest hold roughly 5%. Material for sequencing was blood, either unsorted or a sorted T cell fraction (not recorded which). The source is a female donor with ankylosing spondylitis or in good health (not recorded which).

In DNA form, the CDR3 reads TGTGCCAGCACCCCTAATCAGCCCCAGCATTTT. Translating gives CASTPNQPQHF. This chain connects TRBV6-7 to TRBJ1-5; no clear D gene. TRBV6-7 is placed among ORFs of uncertain function. This CDR3 has 11 residues. The ends were cut back, 7 bases at V and 4 bases at J, with 5 bases in the middle.